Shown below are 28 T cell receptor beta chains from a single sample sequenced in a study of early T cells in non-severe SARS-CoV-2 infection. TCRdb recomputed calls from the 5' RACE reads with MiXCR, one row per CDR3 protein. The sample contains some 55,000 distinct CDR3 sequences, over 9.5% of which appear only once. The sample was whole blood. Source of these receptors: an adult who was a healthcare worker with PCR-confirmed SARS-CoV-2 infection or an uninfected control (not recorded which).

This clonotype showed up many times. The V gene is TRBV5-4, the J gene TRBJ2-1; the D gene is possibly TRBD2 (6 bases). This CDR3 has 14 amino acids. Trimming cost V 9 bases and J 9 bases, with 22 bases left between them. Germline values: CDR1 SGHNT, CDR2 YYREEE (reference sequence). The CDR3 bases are TGTGCCACCCGCGCCCGAGCTGGGGGAGGTGAGCAGTTCTTC. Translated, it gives CATRARAGGGEQFF.

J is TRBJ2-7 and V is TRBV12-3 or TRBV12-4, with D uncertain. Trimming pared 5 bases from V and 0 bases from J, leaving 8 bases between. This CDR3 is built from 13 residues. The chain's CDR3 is CASSPTNSYEQYF. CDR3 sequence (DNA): TGTGCCAGCAGTCCGACGAACTCCTACGAGCAGTACTTC.

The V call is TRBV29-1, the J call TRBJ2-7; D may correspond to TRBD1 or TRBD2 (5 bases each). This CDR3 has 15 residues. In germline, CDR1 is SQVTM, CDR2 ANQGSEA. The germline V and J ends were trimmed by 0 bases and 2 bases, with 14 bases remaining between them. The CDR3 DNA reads TGCAGCGTTGAAGATCGCGAGGGGATCCCCTACGAGCAGTACTTC. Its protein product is CSVEDREGIPYEQYF.

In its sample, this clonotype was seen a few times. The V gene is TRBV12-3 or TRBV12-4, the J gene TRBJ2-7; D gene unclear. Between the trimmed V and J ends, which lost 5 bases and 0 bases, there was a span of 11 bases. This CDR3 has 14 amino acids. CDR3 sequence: CASSDAGYSYEQYF. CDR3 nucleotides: TGTGCCAGCAGTGACGCAGGCTACTCCTACGAGCAGTACTTC.

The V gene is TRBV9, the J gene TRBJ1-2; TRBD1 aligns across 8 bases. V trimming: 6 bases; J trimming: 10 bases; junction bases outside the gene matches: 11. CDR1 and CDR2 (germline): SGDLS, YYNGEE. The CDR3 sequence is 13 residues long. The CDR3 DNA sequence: TGTGCCAGCACCCCCGGGACAGGCGCCTCCTACACCTTC. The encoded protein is CASTPGTGASYTF. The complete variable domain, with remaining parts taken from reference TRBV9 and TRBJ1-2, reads DSGVTQTPKHLITATGQRVTLRCSPRSGDLSVYWYQQSLDQGLQFLIQYYNGEERAKGNILERFSAQQFPDLHSELNLSSLELGDSALYFCASTPGTGASYTFGSGTRLTVV.

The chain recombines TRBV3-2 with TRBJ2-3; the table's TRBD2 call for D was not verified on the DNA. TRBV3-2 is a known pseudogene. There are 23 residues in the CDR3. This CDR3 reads CASSHSGQEEREILTTSTDTQYF. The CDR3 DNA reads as TGTGCCAGCAGCCACTCAGGCCAGGAAGAGCGGGAGATTCTAACTACTAGCACAGATACGCAGTATTTT.

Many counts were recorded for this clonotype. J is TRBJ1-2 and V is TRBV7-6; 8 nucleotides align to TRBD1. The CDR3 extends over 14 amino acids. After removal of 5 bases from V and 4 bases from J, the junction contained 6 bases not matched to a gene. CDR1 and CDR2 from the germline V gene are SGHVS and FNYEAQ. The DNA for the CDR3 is TGTGCCAGCAGCCCCGCGACAGGGGCCTATGGCTACACCTTC. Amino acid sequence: CASSPATGAYGYTF. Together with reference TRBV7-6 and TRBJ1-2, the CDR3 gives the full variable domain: GAGVSQSPRYKVTKRGQDVALRCDPISGHVSLYWYRQALGQGPEFLTYFNYEAQQDKSGLPNDRFSAERPEGSISTLTIQRTEQRDSAMYRCASSPATGAYGYTFGSGTRLTVV.

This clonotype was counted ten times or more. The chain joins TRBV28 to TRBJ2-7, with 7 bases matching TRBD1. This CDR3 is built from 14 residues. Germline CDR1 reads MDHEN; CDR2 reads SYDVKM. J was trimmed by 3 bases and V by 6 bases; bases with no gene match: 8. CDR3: CASRPPGQHYEQYF. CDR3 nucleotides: TGTGCCAGCAGACCTCCGGGACAGCACTACGAGCAGTACTTC.

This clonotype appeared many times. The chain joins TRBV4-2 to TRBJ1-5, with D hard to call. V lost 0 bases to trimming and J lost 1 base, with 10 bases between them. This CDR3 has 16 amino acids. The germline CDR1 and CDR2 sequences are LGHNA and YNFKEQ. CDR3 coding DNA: TGTGCCAGCAGCCAAGATTGGAGTTTGAGCAATCAGCCCCAGCATTTT. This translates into CASSQDWSLSNQPQHF.

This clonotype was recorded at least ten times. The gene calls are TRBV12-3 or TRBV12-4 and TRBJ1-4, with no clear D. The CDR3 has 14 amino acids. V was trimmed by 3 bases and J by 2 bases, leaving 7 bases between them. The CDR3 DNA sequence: TGTGCCAGCAGTTTCCAAGGGACTAATGAAAAACTGTTTTTT. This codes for CASSFQGTNEKLFF.

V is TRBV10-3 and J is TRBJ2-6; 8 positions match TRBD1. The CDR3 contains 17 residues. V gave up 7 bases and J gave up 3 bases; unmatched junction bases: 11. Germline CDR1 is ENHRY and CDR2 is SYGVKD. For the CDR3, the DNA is TGTGCCATCATTGGGACAGGCGATGATAGTGGGGCCAACGTCCTGACTTTC. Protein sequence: CAIIGTGDDSGANVLTF.

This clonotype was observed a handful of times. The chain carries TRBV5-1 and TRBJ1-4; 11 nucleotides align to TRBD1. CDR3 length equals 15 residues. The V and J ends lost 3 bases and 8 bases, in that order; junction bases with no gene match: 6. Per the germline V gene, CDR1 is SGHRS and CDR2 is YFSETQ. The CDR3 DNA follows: TGCGCCAGCAGCTGGACAGGGGGCGCGAGAGAAAAACTGTTTTTT. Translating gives CASSWTGGAREKLFF.

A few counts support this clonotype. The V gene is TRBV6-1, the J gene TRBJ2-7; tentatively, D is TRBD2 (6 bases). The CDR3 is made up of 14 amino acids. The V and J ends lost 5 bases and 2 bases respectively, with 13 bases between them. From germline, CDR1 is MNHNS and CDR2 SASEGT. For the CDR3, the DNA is TGTGCCAGCAGTTGGGGGGACGGTGCCTACGAGCAGTACTTC. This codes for CASSWGDGAYEQYF.

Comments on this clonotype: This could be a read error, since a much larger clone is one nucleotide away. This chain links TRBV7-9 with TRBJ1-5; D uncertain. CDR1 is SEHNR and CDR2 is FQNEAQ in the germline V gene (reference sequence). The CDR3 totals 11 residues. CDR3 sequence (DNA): TGTGCCAACAGCCCCGGAGGGCCCCAGCATTTT. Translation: CANSPGGPQHF.

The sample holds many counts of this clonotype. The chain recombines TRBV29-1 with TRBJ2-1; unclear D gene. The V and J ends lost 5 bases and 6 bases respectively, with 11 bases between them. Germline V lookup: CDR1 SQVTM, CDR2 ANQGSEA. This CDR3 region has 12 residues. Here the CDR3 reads CSVLSSRNEQFF. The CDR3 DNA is TGCAGCGTTTTGAGTAGCCGCAATGAGCAGTTCTTC.

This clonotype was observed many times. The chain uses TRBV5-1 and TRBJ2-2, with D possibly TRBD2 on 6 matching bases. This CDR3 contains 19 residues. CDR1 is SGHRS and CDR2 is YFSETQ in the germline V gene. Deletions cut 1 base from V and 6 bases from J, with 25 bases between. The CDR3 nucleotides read TGCGCCAGCAGCTTGATAGGGGCGCGACTAGATGAGGTCGCCGGGGAGCTGTTTTTT. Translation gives CASSLIGARLDEVAGELFF.

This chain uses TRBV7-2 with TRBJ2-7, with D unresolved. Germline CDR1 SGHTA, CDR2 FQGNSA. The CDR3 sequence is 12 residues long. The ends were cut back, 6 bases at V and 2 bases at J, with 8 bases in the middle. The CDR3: CASSRRAYEQYF. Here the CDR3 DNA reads TGTGCCAGCAGTCGGAGAGCCTACGAGCAGTACTTC.

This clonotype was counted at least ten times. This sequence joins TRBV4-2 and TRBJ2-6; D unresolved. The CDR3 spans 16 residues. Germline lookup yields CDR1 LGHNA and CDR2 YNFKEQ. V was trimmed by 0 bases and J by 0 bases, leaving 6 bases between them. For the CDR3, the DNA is TGTGCCAGCAGCCAAGATCTCCTCTCTGGGGCCAACGTCCTGACTTTC. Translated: CASSQDLLSGANVLTF.

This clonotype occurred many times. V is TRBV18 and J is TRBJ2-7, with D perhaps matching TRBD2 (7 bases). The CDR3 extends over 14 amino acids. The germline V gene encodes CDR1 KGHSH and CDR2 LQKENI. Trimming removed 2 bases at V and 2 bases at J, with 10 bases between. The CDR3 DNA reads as TGTGCCAGCTCACCAGGCGGGGGCCCCTACGAGCAGTACTTC. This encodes CASSPGGGPYEQYF.

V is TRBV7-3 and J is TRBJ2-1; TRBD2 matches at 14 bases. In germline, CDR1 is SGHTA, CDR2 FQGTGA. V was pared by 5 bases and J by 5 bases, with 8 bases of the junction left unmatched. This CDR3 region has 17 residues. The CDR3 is CASSPRPGLAGDNEQFF. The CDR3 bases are TGTGCCAGCAGCCCCCGACCGGGACTAGCGGGGGACAATGAGCAGTTCTTC.

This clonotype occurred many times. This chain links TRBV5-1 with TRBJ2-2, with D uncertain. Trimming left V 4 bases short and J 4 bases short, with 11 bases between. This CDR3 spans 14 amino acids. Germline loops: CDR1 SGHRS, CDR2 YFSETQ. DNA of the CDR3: TGCGCCAGCAGCATGGAATGGGCCACCGGGGAGCTGTTTTTT. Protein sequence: CASSMEWATGELFF.

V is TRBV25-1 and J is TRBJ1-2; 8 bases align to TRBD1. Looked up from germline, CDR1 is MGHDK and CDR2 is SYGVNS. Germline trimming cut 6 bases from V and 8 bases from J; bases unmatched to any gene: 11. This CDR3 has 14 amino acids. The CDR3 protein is CASRAPGQVTGYTF. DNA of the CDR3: TGTGCCAGCAGAGCACCGGGACAGGTGACCGGCTACACCTTC.

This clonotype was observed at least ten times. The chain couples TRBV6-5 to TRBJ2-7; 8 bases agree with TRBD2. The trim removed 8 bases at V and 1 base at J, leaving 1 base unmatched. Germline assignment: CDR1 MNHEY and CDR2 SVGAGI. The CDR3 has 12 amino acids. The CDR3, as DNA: TGTGCCAGCCGGGGGGGATCCTACGAGCAGTACTTC. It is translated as CASRGGSYEQYF.

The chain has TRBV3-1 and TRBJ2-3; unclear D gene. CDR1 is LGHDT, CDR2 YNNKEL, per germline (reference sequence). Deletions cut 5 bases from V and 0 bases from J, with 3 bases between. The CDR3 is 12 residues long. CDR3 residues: CASSDSTDTQYF. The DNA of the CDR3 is TGTGCCAGCAGCGATAGCACAGATACGCAGTATTTT.

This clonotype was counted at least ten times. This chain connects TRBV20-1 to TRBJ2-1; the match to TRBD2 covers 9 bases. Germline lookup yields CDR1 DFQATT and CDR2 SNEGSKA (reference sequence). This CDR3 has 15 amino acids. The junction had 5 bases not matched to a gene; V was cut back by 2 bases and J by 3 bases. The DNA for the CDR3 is TGCAGTGCTAGACCGACTAGCGGAGACTACAATGAGCAGTTCTTC. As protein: CSARPTSGDYNEQFF.

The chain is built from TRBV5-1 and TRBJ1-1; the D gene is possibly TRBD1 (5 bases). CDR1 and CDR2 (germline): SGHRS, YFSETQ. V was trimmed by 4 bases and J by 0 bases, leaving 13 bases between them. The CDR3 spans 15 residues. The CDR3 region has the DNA TGCGCCAGCAGCCCCCCGACAGAATTGAACACTGAAGCTTTCTTT. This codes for CASSPPTELNTEAFF.

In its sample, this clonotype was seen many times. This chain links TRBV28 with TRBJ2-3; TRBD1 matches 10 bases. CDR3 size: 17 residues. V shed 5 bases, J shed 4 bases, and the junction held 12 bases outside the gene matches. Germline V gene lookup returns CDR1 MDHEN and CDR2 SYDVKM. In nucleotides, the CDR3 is TGTGCCAGCAGTCCTTATCCCGGGACAGGGGCCCCAGATACGCAGTATTTT. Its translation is CASSPYPGTGAPDTQYF.

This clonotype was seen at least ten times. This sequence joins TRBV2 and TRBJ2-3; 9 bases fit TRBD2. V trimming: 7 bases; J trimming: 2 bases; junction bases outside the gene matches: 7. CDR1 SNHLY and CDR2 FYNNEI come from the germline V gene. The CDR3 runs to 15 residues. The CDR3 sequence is CASNQAGGFTDTQYF. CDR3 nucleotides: TGTGCCAGCAACCAAGCGGGGGGTTTCACAGATACGCAGTATTTT.